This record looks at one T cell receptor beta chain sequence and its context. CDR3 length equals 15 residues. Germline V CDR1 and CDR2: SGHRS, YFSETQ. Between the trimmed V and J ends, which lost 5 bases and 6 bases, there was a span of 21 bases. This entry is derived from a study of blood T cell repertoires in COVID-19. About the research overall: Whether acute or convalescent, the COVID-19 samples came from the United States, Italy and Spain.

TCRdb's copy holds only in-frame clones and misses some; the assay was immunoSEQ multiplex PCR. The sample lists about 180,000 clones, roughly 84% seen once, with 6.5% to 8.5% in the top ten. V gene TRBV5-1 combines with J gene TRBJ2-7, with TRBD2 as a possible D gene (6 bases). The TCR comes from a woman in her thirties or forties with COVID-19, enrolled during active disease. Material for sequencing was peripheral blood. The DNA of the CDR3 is TGCGCCAGCAGTAAGGGACGGCAAGAAGCGGGCGAGCAGTACTTC. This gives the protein CASSKGRQEAGEQYF.